The rows below give T cell receptor beta chains drawn from one sample of a study of T cell responses to AZD1222 COVID-19 vaccine. Data came from immunoSEQ multiplex PCR; TCRdb stores just in-frame clones and leaves some out. In the table there are about 69,000 clones, around four fifths of which are singletons. The input for sequencing was peripheral blood, taken 28 days after the second AZD1222 dose. The receptors shown here come from an adult who received the AZD1222 COVID-19 vaccine. Each CDR3 is given with its conserved first and last residue. The order of the fields is CDR3 protein, CDR3 DNA, clone size, J gene, D gene, V gene. D genes are given only for firm matches. Expanded clones are given a class, and other clones once, few, many or no size at all.

CASSLNRPGELFF,TGTGCCAGCAGTTTAAATCGTCCCGGGGAGCTGTTTTTT,.,TRBJ2-2,.,TRBV12-3/TRBV12-4
CASGGTGGAYYGYTF,TGTGCCAGCGGGGGGACAGGGGGCGCGTACTATGGCTACACCTTC,.,TRBJ1-2,TRBD1,TRBV2
CSAADYTEAFF,TGCAGTGCGGCCGATTACACTGAAGCTTTCTTT,.,TRBJ1-1,.,TRBV20-1
CASSIVGELFF,TGTGCCAGTAGTATAGTCGGGGAGCTGTTTTTT,.,TRBJ2-2,.,TRBV19
CASSPPSAYGYTF,TGTGCCAGCTCACCACCCAGCGCCTATGGCTACACCTTC,.,TRBJ1-2,.,TRBV18
CASSFGLAGTDTQYF,TGTGCCAGCAGCTTCGGACTAGCGGGGACAGATACGCAGTATTTT,.,TRBJ2-3,TRBD2,TRBV7-9
CASSPTSGVTYEQYF,TGTGCCAGCAGTCCTACTAGCGGGGTGACCTACGAGCAGTACTTC,.,TRBJ2-7,TRBD2,TRBV13
CPGSAPPGNASPLHF,TGTCCTGGGAGCGCACCCCCAGGGAACGCTTCACCCCTCCACTTT,.,TRBJ1-6,.,TRBV22-1
CSAVGGYTF,TGCAGTGCTGTCGGTGGCTACACCTTC,.,TRBJ1-2,.,TRBV20-1
CASSPRVGQFF,TGTGCCAGCAGTCCCAGGGTGGGGCAGTTCTTC,.,TRBJ2-1,.,TRBV12-3/TRBV12-4
CASSLRSLGETQYF,TGTGCCAGCAGCCTACGGAGCCTGGGAGAGACCCAGTACTTC,.,TRBJ2-5,.,TRBV13
CASSPSGGITEQYF,TGTGCCAGCAGTCCCTCGGGAGGGATAACCGAGCAGTACTTC,.,TRBJ2-7,TRBD2,TRBV6-5
CASSARLPGLAGGPYEQYF,TGTGCCAGCAGTGCTAGACTTCCGGGACTAGCGGGGGGGCCCTACGAGCAGTACTTC,.,TRBJ2-7,TRBD2,TRBV6-1
CASSQFGGYEQYF,TGCGCCAGCAGCCAATTCGGCGGATACGAGCAGTACTTC,.,TRBJ2-7,.,TRBV4-1
CASSIYQLQTDTQYF,TGTGCCAGTAGTATTTACCAGCTCCAGACAGATACGCAGTATTTT,.,TRBJ2-3,.,TRBV19
CASSYSGTSDTQYF,TGTGCCAGCAGTTACTCGGGCACATCAGATACGCAGTATTTT,.,TRBJ2-3,.,TRBV6-5
CASIRDTREAFF,TGTGCCAGCATTCGGGACACCCGAGAAGCTTTCTTT,few,TRBJ1-1,.,TRBV6-5
CTSSQDGTGVGYTF,TGCACCAGCAGCCAAGACGGGACAGGGGTAGGCTACACCTTC,.,TRBJ1-2,.,TRBV1
CASSSTGWAETQYF,TGTGCCAGCAGTTCGACAGGGTGGGCAGAGACCCAGTACTTC,.,TRBJ2-5,TRBD1,TRBV27
CASSLGGAFGGYTF,TGTGCCAGCAGCTTAGGGGGGGCATTCGGTGGCTACACCTTC,.,TRBJ1-2,.,TRBV7-9
CASSYSTQGGANVLTF,TGTGCCAGCAGTTACTCGACCCAGGGGGGGGCCAACGTCCTGACTTTC,.,TRBJ2-6,.,TRBV6-5
CAREGFRGGETQYF,TGTGCCAGAGAGGGTTTCAGGGGAGGAGAGACCCAGTACTTC,.,TRBJ2-5,.,TRBV2
CASSLRQGGYGYTF,TGTGCCAGCAGCCTCAGACAGGGAGGGTATGGCTACACCTTC,once,TRBJ1-2,TRBD1,TRBV14
CASYQGGKAGYTF,TGTGCCAGCTACCAGGGGGGGAAGGCTGGCTACACCTTC,once,TRBJ1-2,TRBD1,TRBV27
CASSYSYIYRDTEAFF,TGTGCCAGCAGTTACTCGTACATTTACAGGGACACTGAAGCTTTCTTT,.,TRBJ1-1,.,TRBV6-5
CASSVRLRTFEAFF,TGCGCCAGCAGCGTAAGACTTCGGACCTTTGAAGCTTTCTTT,.,TRBJ1-1,.,TRBV5-1
CASSSDRREAFF,TGTGCCAGCAGCTCGGACAGAAGGGAAGCTTTCTTT,.,TRBJ1-1,.,TRBV5-4